The rows below give T cell receptor beta chains drawn from one sample of a study of brain metastases from non-small cell lung cancer. Method: immunoSEQ multiplex PCR; TCRdb's copy keeps in-frame clones and lacks some. Of 400 or so clones listed, just under 85% are singletons. Sequenced input: tissue from a brain metastasis. These receptors were taken from a donor at least 40 years old with non-small cell lung cancer. Both conserved end residues are part of each CDR3. The order of the fields is CDR3 length, J gene, clone size, V gene, D gene, CDR3 DNA, CDR3 protein. A D gene is named only where the DNA matches it firmly. For some rows the clone size is stated as once, few or many, or as a class when expanded; others skip it.

11	TRBJ2-7	NA	TRBV2	NA	TGTGCCAGCGGTAACACACTTGAGCAGTACTTC	CASGNTLEQYF
15	TRBJ2-5	NA	TRBV7-2	NA	TGTGCCAGCAGCTATGGTGAGGGGTTCCAAGAGACCCAGTACTTC	CASSYGEGFQETQYF
13	TRBJ1-6	NA	TRBV30	TRBD1	TGTGCCTGGGCCGGGACAGGGGGCTCACCCCTCCACTTT	CAWAGTGGSPLHF
15	TRBJ2-7	NA	TRBV5-1	NA	TGCGCCAGCAGCTTGGAAAACAGTTTACTCTACGAGCAGTACTTC	CASSLENSLLYEQYF
12	TRBJ2-7	NA	TRBV3-1/TRBV3-2	NA	TGTGCCAGCAGCCAAGACAGGGGGGTTCCGTACTTC	CASSQDRGVPYF
13	TRBJ2-1	NA	TRBV24-1	NA	TGTGCCACCAGTGATTTCGATTACAATGAGCAGTTCTTC	CATSDFDYNEQFF
15	TRBJ2-7	NA	TRBV27	TRBD1	TGTGCCAGCAGTGACACCGGGACAGGGATCGAGAGGCAGTACTTC	CASSDTGTGIERQYF
15	TRBJ2-7	once	TRBV5-6	TRBD2	TGTGCCAGCAGCGCCCCACTAGCGCCTTCCTACGAGCAGTACTTC	CASSAPLAPSYEQYF
14	TRBJ2-3	NA	TRBV27	NA	TGTGCCAGCAGTTCCCCGCTAGGGGGAGATACGCAGTATTTT	CASSSPLGGDTQYF
15	TRBJ2-3	NA	TRBV4-3	NA	TGCGCCAGCAGCCAAAATCGGAACTTCACAGATACGCAGTATTTT	CASSQNRNFTDTQYF
15	TRBJ2-5	NA	TRBV9	TRBD2	TGTGCCAGCAGCATGAGCGGGGGACTAGTGGAGACCCAGTACTTC	CASSMSGGLVETQYF
11	TRBJ2-1	NA	TRBV29-1	NA	TGCAGCGTTGGAGCGGACAATGAGCAGTTCTTC	CSVGADNEQFF
14	TRBJ2-1	NA	TRBV14	NA	TGTGCCAGCAGCCGTTCGAGGCCTGGGGATGAGCAGTTCTTC	CASSRSRPGDEQFF
15	TRBJ1-2	NA	TRBV5-6	NA	TGTGCCAGCAGCTTGAGAGGGGCAAGGGGCTATGGCTACATCTTC	CASSLRGARGYGYIF
14	TRBJ1-1	few	TRBV5-6	NA	TGTGCCAGCAGCTTGAGTGAAATAAACACTGAAGCTTTCTTT	CASSLSEINTEAFF
14	TRBJ1-1	NA	TRBV10-2	TRBD1	TGCGCCAGCAGTCCGGGACAGGGTCCCTATGAAGCTTTCTTT	CASSPGQGPYEAFF
15	TRBJ2-7	NA	TRBV5-1	NA	TGCGCCAGCAGCTTGGGCTTGGGAGCAGTCTACGAGCAGTACTTC	CASSLGLGAVYEQYF
14	TRBJ2-7	NA	TRBV19	TRBD2	TGTGCCAGTAGCCCGGGGGGGCCCGGAGTGGAGCAGTACTTC	CASSPGGPGVEQYF